This T cell receptor (beta chain) stems from a study of CXCR3-negative and CXCR3-positive naive CD8 T cells. For the study at large: Collectively, the libraries yielded 140 million or so TRB reads in total, at about 1.5 +/- 0.3 million per library.

UMI labels and 5' RACE were used to prepare the TRB cDNA libraries. From the 5' RACE reads, TCRdb lists one entry per CDR3 protein and no DNA. The sample features over 35,000 distinct CDR3 sequences, with roughly 2.3% in its top ten. To note about this clonotype: Its antigen remains unidentified.

Whole-study results and caveats: Fresh PBMCs served for most assays, and CXCR3 expression fell partially after cryopreservation. Whereas memory cells differed, naive CXCR3-negative and CXCR3-positive cells shared similar TRBV-TRBJ usage.

Each CD8+ T cell subset was flow-sorted in triplicate. Every sort contained 300,000 cells. The sequenced sample consisted of naive CXCR3- CD8+ T cells from blood. Subset meaning: CD45RO-CCR7+CD27+CD95- naive CD8+ T cells lacking CXCR3 (TNR3-). This TCR derives from a human donor in good health. Some clones in this sample may be carry-over from other donors' samples.

The CDR3 loop is CAISESMADTQYF. V usage is TRBV10-3 and J usage is TRBJ2-3. The CDR3 spans 13 residues. Germline V gene lookup returns CDR1 ENHRY and CDR2 SYGVKD.